This TCR beta chain was observed in a study of T cell changes during pregnancy in multiple sclerosis. The germline CDR1 and CDR2 sequences are LGHNA and YSLEER. The V end lost 0 bases, the J end lost 4 bases, and 12 bases lay between the germline ends. There are 15 residues in the CDR3. Repertoires were generated with immunoSEQ multiplex PCR, while TCRdb's copy carries only in-frame clones and drops some. Among around 42,000 clones listed, roughly nine tenths were seen once. The TCR comes from a female donor with multiple sclerosis, enrolled in a pregnancy study. This chain uses TRBV4-3 with TRBJ1-2, with D possibly matching TRBD1 (5 bases). The sequencing used CD4+ T cells from peripheral blood mononuclear cells, collected before pregnancy. CDR3 region: CASSQEIGDGYGYTF. CDR3 nucleotides: TGCGCCAGCAGCCAAGAGATAGGGGATGGCTATGGCTACACCTTC.